This T cell receptor beta chain was sequenced in a study of blood T cell repertoires in COVID-19. The wider study: Both acute and convalescent COVID-19 samples were obtained from the United States, Italy and Spain. The cDNA or gDNA used as material had been derived from T cells, B-cell-depleted T cells, or PBMCs.

This clone is a singleton in its sample. In the original workflow: From reference gene primer amplification, estimates of nucleated cell counts were derived. Clones were sequenced by immunoSEQ multiplex PCR, and TCRdb holds only the in-frame ones, with some missing. V, J and clone size derive from that table, while D and trimming were established from the DNA sequence. The sample shows 650,000 to 800,000 clones, 70% to 90% of them seen only once. The CDR3 contains 14 residues. Unmatched junction bases numbered 3, after V lost 4 bases and J lost 3 bases. Germline assignment: CDR1 SGHTA and CDR2 FQGTGA.

The receptor was isolated from a woman younger than 35 with acute or convalescent COVID-19. The chain links TRBV7-3 to TRBJ2-3; the match to TRBD1 covers 8 bases. Sequences were obtained from peripheral blood. CDR3 coding DNA: TGTGCCAGCAGCTCCCGACAGGGGACAGATACGCAGTATTTT. Its translation: CASSSRQGTDTQYF.